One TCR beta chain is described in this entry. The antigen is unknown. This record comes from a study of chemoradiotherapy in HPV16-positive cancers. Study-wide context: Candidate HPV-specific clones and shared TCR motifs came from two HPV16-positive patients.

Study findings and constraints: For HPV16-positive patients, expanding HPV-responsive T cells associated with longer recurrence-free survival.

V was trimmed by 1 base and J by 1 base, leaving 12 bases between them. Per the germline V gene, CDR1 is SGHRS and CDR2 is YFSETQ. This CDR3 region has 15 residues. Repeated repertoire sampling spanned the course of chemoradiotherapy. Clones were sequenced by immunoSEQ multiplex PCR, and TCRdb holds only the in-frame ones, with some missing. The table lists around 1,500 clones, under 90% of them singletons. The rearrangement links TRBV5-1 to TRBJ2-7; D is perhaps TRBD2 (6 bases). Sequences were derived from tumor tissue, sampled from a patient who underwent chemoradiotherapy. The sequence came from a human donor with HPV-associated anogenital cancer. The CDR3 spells CASSLLQGLSYEQYF. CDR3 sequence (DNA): TGCGCCAGCAGCTTGCTCCAGGGACTTTCCTACGAGCAGTACTTC.